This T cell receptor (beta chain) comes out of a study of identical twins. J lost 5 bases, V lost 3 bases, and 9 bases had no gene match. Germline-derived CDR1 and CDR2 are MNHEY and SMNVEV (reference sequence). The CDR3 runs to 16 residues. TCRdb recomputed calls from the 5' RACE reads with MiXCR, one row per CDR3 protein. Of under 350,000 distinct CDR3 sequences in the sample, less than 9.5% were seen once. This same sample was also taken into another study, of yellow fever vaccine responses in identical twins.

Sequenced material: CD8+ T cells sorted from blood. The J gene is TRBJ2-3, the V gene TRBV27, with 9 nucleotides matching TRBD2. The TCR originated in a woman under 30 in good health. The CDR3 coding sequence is TGTGCCAGCAGTTTTTTGCGGGGGGGGCCTGAAGATACGCAGTATTTT. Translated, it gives CASSFLRGGPEDTQYF.